Each of the 11 T cell receptor beta chains below was sequenced from the same sample in a study of blood T cell repertoires in COVID-19. Sequencing was performed with immunoSEQ multiplex PCR; in TCRdb, only in-frame clones are kept and a portion is missing. Of about 200,000 clones in the sample, roughly 85% were seen once. Sequencing was performed on PBMCs or T cells enriched from blood (not recorded which). The receptor source for this set is a woman in her 40s with acute COVID-19.

The J gene is TRBJ1-2, the V gene TRBV28; no firm D call. Germline-derived CDR1 and CDR2 are MDHEN and SYDVKM. This CDR3 region has 13 residues. Trimming removed 6 bases from V and 1 base from J, with 9 bases in between. The CDR3 loop is CASSLQINYGYTF. The CDR3 coding sequence is TGTGCCAGCAGCCTACAGATTAACTATGGCTACACCTTC.

DNA for the CDR3: TGTGCCAGCAGCTGGACTGCCCGACGGTTATACGAGCAGTACTTC. This translates into CASSWTARRLYEQYF. The rearrangement links TRBV13 to TRBJ2-7, with TRBD2 as a possible D gene (5 bases). The CDR3 runs to 15 residues. Germline V gives CDR1 PRHDT, CDR2 FYEKMQ (reference sequence). The V end lost 4 bases, the J end lost 4 bases, and 17 bases lay between the germline ends.

This clone was counted between two and nine times. This chain links TRBV9 with TRBJ2-1, with 7 bases identical to TRBD1. With 6 bases clipped from V and 6 bases from J, the junction kept 9 bases outside the gene matches. This CDR3 has 14 amino acids. CDR1 is SGDLS and CDR2 is YYNGEE in the germline V gene. CDR3 bases: TGTGCCAGCACCGACAGGGCAGATGGCAATGAGCAGTTCTTC. Translated: CASTDRADGNEQFF. Full variable domain (rest looked up from reference TRBV9 and TRBJ2-1): DSGVTQTPKHLITATGQRVTLRCSPRSGDLSVYWYQQSLDQGLQFLIQYYNGEERAKGNILERFSAQQFPDLHSELNLSSLELGDSALYFCASTDRADGNEQFFGPGTRLTVL.

Only a few counts were recorded for this clone. V gene TRBV13 combines with J gene TRBJ2-7; 13 bases agree with TRBD2. This CDR3 is 16 amino acids long. V shed 0 bases, J shed 6 bases, and the junction held 5 bases outside the gene matches. CDR1 PRHDT and CDR2 FYEKMQ come from the germline V gene (reference sequence). The CDR3 reads CASSLGTSGRRSEQYF. In nucleotides, the CDR3 is TGTGCCAGCAGCTTAGGGACTAGCGGGAGGAGGTCCGAGCAGTACTTC. The full variable domain, its missing parts supplied by reference TRBV13 and TRBJ2-7, is AAGVIQSPRHLIKEKRETATLKCYPIPRHDTVYWYQQGPGQDPQFLISFYEKMQSDKGSIPDRFSAQQFSDYHSELNMSSLELGDSALYFCASSLGTSGRRSEQYFGPGTRLTVT.

This clone was detected only once. The V call is TRBV28, the J call TRBJ2-2, with 7 bases identical to TRBD2. The length of the CDR3 is 15 residues. Germline CDR1 MDHEN, CDR2 SYDVKM. Trimming took 6 bases from V and 7 from J; bases not matched to a gene: 11. The CDR3 is CASSQLAPGLGELFF. The CDR3 bases are TGTGCCAGCAGCCAACTAGCGCCCGGACTCGGGGAGCTGTTTTTT.

V gene TRBV27 combines with J gene TRBJ1-2, with 7 bases fitting TRBD1. V trimming: 7 bases; J trimming: 1 base; junction bases outside the gene matches: 12. Per germline, CDR1 MNHEY and CDR2 SMNVEV (reference sequence). The CDR3 sequence is 16 residues long. The CDR3 loop is CASTSALRGINYGYTF. In nucleotides, the CDR3 is TGTGCCAGCACTTCCGCCCTCAGGGGGATTAACTATGGCTACACCTTC.

V usage is TRBV2 and J usage is TRBJ2-1; possibly TRBD1 for D (6 bases). Trimming pared 5 bases from V and 0 bases from J, leaving 11 bases between. Germline V gene sequence: CDR1 SNHLY, CDR2 FYNNEI. This CDR3 has 15 amino acids. The CDR3 spells CASSTGTSSYNEQFF. CDR3 coding DNA: TGTGCCAGCAGTACAGGGACGAGCTCCTACAATGAGCAGTTCTTC.

The chain is built from TRBV11-3 and TRBJ2-3; 7 bases are shared with TRBD2. In germline, CDR1 is SGHNT, CDR2 YENEEA. The V gene end was trimmed by 5 bases and the J gene end by 2 bases; junction bases not matched to a gene: 7. This CDR3 is 15 amino acids long. DNA for the CDR3: TGTGCCAGCAGCCCCCCGGGAGGCCACACAGATACGCAGTATTTT. Translating it yields CASSPPGGHTDTQYF.

V is TRBV15 and J is TRBJ2-2; 9 bases are a match to TRBD1. This CDR3 has 15 amino acids. CDR1 is LNHNV, CDR2 YYDKDF, per germline (reference sequence). V was pared by 0 bases and J by 7 bases, with 3 bases of the junction left unmatched. CDR3 sequence reads: CATSRDPDRGGELFF. The CDR3 DNA follows: TGTGCCACCAGCAGAGATCCGGACAGGGGCGGGGAGCTGTTTTTT.

CDR3 region: CASSLETAFNQPQHF. The CDR3 DNA reads as TGTGCCAGCAGTTTGGAGACAGCCTTCAATCAGCCCCAGCATTTT. The rearrangement uses TRBV28 and TRBJ1-5, with a possible D match to TRBD1 (5 bases). Trimming stripped 3 bases from V and 3 bases from J, with 12 bases between. The germline V gene encodes CDR1 MDHEN and CDR2 SYDVKM. CDR3 size: 15 residues.

This clone appeared once. The V and J genes are TRBV10-2 and TRBJ1-6, with 8 bases matching TRBD1. The junction had 3 bases not matched to a gene; V was cut back by 3 bases and J by 5 bases. CDR1 is WSHSY, CDR2 SAAADI, per germline. This CDR3 contains 15 residues. The CDR3 here is CASSERQGNNSPLHF. The CDR3 DNA reads as TGCGCCAGCAGTGAAAGACAGGGGAATAATTCACCCCTCCACTTT.